This T cell receptor (beta chain) was sequenced for a study of shared clonotypes between healthy human individuals. Study context: CD8 memory received one plate per donor, CD8 naive two, CD4 memory three and CD4 naive three.

Findings and caveats of the study: As a rule, naive subsets had a larger estimated richness than memory subsets. A limitation of the genetic and exposure-history diversity represented arose from few donors.

The CDR3 is made up of 15 amino acids. V shed 5 bases, J shed 3 bases, and the junction held 8 bases outside the gene matches. Per the germline V gene, CDR1 is MNHEY and CDR2 is SMNVEV (reference sequence). Points on this clone: Its antigen is unidentified.

Data came from immunoSEQ multiplex PCR; TCRdb stores just in-frame clones and leaves some out. The sample has approximately 2,000,000 clones; 80% to 95% are singletons. CD45RO-negative, CCR7-selected cells formed the naive CD8 fraction, which excluded terminally differentiated effector memory CD45RA+ cells. This chain links TRBV27 with TRBJ2-7; TRBD1 agrees at 9 bases. This sequence was found in a young man in good health. Some clones in this sample may be carry-over from other donors' samples. Sequencing was performed on naive CD8+ T cells from PBMCs. CDR3 sequence: CASSELGQGLYEQYF. The CDR3 DNA is TGTGCCAGCAGTGAACTCGGACAGGGGCTCTACGAGCAGTACTTC.